Below are 27 T cell receptor beta chains sequenced from a single sample in a study of shared T cell receptors in the human thymus. Clones were sequenced by immunoSEQ multiplex PCR, and TCRdb holds only the in-frame ones, with some missing. The sample has hundreds of thousands of clones, over 75% seen once. These sequences were also reported in another study, on human thymus T cells.

Input material: thymocytes. The receptors were sampled from a girl less than two years old with a congenital heart defect.

V and J are TRBV4-3 and TRBJ1-1; D possibly corresponds to TRBD1 (5 bases). The CDR3 runs to 15 residues. Germline V lookup: CDR1 LGHNA, CDR2 YSLEER. The V and J ends lost 0 bases and 8 bases respectively, with 16 bases between them. The chain's CDR3 is CASSQDLAGREEAFF. CDR3 DNA: TGCGCCAGCAGCCAAGATCTGGCAGGGAGGGAAGAAGCTTTCTTT.

The rearrangement joins TRBV6-5 to TRBJ2-7; D is perhaps TRBD1 (5 bases). This CDR3 is built from 15 residues. Germline V gives CDR1 MNHEY, CDR2 SVGAGI. V shed 6 bases and J shed 0 bases, with 15 bases lying between them. CDR3: CASRNDSMSSYEQYF. The DNA of the CDR3 is TGTGCCAGCAGAAATGACAGCATGAGCTCCTACGAGCAGTACTTC.

This clone was found a few times. The gene calls are TRBV11-2 and TRBJ2-5, with D perhaps matching TRBD1 (5 bases). Germline V CDR1 and CDR2: SGHAT, FQNNGV. The CDR3 is 14 residues long. V was pared by 0 bases and J by 5 bases, with 10 bases between. The CDR3, as DNA: TGTGCCAGCAGCTTAGAAAGGGGTGCGGAGACCCAGTACTTC. It codes for CASSLERGAETQYF.

This clone was counted a few times. The chain recombines TRBV7-9 with TRBJ1-5; no clear D gene. This CDR3 spans 17 amino acids. Germline CDR1 is SEHNR and CDR2 is FQNEAQ (reference sequence). Trimming took off 5 bases at V and 2 bases at J, with 19 bases between the two ends. The CDR3 nucleotides read TGTGCCAGCAGCCCGGAGAGGGAGGCGCACGGCAATCAGCCCCAGCATTTT. Its protein product is CASSPEREAHGNQPQHF.

The V call is TRBV4-1, the J call TRBJ1-2; D not certain. The V end lost 4 bases, the J end lost 3 bases, and 12 bases lay between the germline ends. CDR1 MGHRA and CDR2 YSYEKL come from the germline V gene. This CDR3 region has 14 residues. The CDR3 loop is CASSLPGSDYGYTF. The CDR3 region has the DNA TGCGCCAGCAGCCTCCCGGGTTCAGACTATGGCTACACCTTC.

The V and J genes are TRBV5-1 and TRBJ2-7; 10 bases map to TRBD1. CDR3 size: 15 residues. CDR1 and CDR2 from the germline V gene are SGHRS and YFSETQ. V lost 2 bases, J lost 0 bases, and 2 bases stayed unmatched. CDR3 amino acids: CASSFRTGGSYEQYF. The CDR3 region has the DNA TGCGCCAGCAGCTTTCGGACAGGGGGCTCCTACGAGCAGTACTTC. Based on the CDR3 plus reference TRBV5-1 and TRBJ2-7, the full variable domain is KAGVTQTPRYLIKTRGQQVTLSCSPISGHRSVSWYQQTPGQGLQFLFEYFSETQRNKGNFPGRFSGRQFSNSRSEMNVSTLELGDSALYLCASSFRTGGSYEQYFGPGTRLTVT.

The chain employs TRBV6-6 and TRBJ1-2; D remains unclear. Germline V CDR1 and CDR2: MNHNY, SVGAGI (reference sequence). The CDR3 is 14 residues long. Trimming left V 0 bases short and J 6 bases short, with 11 bases between. This CDR3 reads CASSYSSGRHGYTF. The CDR3 region has the DNA TGTGCCAGCAGTTACTCGTCCGGGAGACATGGCTACACCTTC.

The rearrangement uses TRBV19 and TRBJ2-7; 8 nucleotides align to TRBD1. Germline CDR1 is LNHDA and CDR2 is SQIVND (reference sequence). V was clipped by 6 bases and J by 3 bases; unmatched bases: 19. CDR3 length: 18 residues. The CDR3 here is CASSNTPGTGLCCYEQYF. CDR3 coding DNA: TGTGCCAGTAGCAACACCCCCGGGACAGGCCTGTGCTGCTACGAGCAGTACTTC.

A few counts support this clone. The chain combines TRBV13 with TRBJ1-1; 7 bases agree with TRBD1. Germline loops: CDR1 PRHDT, CDR2 FYEKMQ (reference sequence). The V segment lost 5 bases and the J segment 7 bases; nucleotides outside the gene matches: 13. The CDR3 contains 15 residues. The CDR3 DNA is TGTGCCAGCAGCCCCCCTCGGGACGGGACAGATGAAGCTTTCTTT. Protein product: CASSPPRDGTDEAFF. Based on the CDR3 plus reference TRBV13 and TRBJ1-1, the full variable domain is AAGVIQSPRHLIKEKRETATLKCYPIPRHDTVYWYQQGPGQDPQFLISFYEKMQSDKGSIPDRFSAQQFSDYHSELNMSSLELGDSALYFCASSPPRDGTDEAFFGQGTRLTVV.

This rearrangement joins TRBV4-1 to TRBJ2-5; 8 bases match TRBD2. In germline, CDR1 is MGHRA, CDR2 YSYEKL. V shed 3 bases and J 5 bases; nucleotides not matched to a gene: 5. There are 14 residues in the CDR3. The CDR3 region has the DNA TGCGCCAGCAGCCAGAAGCGGGGGAGCGAGACCCAGTACTTC. This translates into CASSQKRGSETQYF.

V is TRBV19 and J is TRBJ1-4; D unclear. The CDR3 spans 14 residues. Germline V CDR1 and CDR2: LNHDA, SQIVND (reference sequence). The germline V and J ends were trimmed by 4 bases and 2 bases, with 8 bases remaining between them. In DNA form, the CDR3 reads TGTGCCAGTAGTAGGGCAGCTACTAATGAAAAACTGTTTTTT. This encodes CASSRAATNEKLFF.

The chain is built from TRBV5-6 and TRBJ1-1, with a possible D match to TRBD1 (6 bases). V gave up 0 bases and J gave up 9 bases, with 15 bases separating them. There are 14 residues in the CDR3. CDR1 and CDR2 from the germline V gene are SGHDT and YYEEEE. The CDR3 DNA sequence: TGTGCCAGCAGCTTGGAACAAGAGGGGGTACAAGCTTTCTTT. Amino acids: CASSLEQEGVQAFF.

V gene TRBV28 combines with J gene TRBJ1-2; TRBD1 aligns across 8 bases. Germline values: CDR1 MDHEN, CDR2 SYDVKM. The length of the CDR3 is 15 residues. The V and J ends lost 4 bases and 4 bases, in that order; junction bases with no gene match: 8. CDR3 residues: CASSSAPGGSYGYTF. As DNA, the CDR3 is TGTGCCAGCAGTTCAGCGCCAGGGGGCAGCTATGGCTACACCTTC.

This clone was seen more than once but under ten times. The chain links TRBV10-2 to TRBJ1-2, with D unresolved. This CDR3 has 13 residues. Germline CDR1 WSHSY, CDR2 SAAADI. Trimming took 7 bases from V and 4 from J, leaving 13 bases between them. CDR3 in amino acids: CASKMIGCYGYTF. CDR3 nucleotide sequence: TGCGCCAGCAAAATGATCGGGTGCTATGGCTACACCTTC.

This clone appeared a few times. The V and J genes are TRBV19 and TRBJ1-5; TRBD1 might be the D (6 bases). The V gene lost 1 base and the J gene lost 0 bases, with 13 bases spanning the gap. Per germline, CDR1 LNHDA and CDR2 SQIVND (reference sequence). The length of the CDR3 is 17 residues. In nucleotides, the CDR3 is TGTGCCAGTAGTATAGGGGTAGGACAGCGTAGCAATCAGCCCCAGCATTTT. It encodes CASSIGVGQRSNQPQHF.

This clone came up once. The chain recombines TRBV5-1 with TRBJ2-1; 10 bases align to TRBD2. Germline V gene data show CDR1 as SGHRS and CDR2 as YFSETQ. The CDR3 has 15 amino acids. The J segment lost 2 bases and the V segment lost 9 bases, leaving 8 bases of the junction unmatched. The CDR3 sequence is CATKKTSGAYNEQFF. The CDR3, as DNA: TGCGCCACGAAGAAAACTAGCGGGGCCTACAATGAGCAGTTCTTC. Complete variable domain (other parts from reference TRBV5-1 and TRBJ2-1): KAGVTQTPRYLIKTRGQQVTLSCSPISGHRSVSWYQQTPGQGLQFLFEYFSETQRNKGNFPGRFSGRQFSNSRSEMNVSTLELGDSALYLCATKKTSGAYNEQFFGPGTRLTVL.

A note on this clone: The sample carries other DNA sequences with the same CDR3. The gene calls are TRBV19 and TRBJ1-6; weak D call: TRBD1 (6 bases). Germline-derived CDR1 and CDR2 are LNHDA and SQIVND (reference sequence). This CDR3 spans 14 amino acids. Trimming took off 6 bases at V and 4 bases at J, with 10 bases between the two ends. The CDR3 region is CASSLGQYNSPLHF. CDR3 DNA sequence: TGTGCCAGTAGCCTCGGACAGTATAATTCACCCCTCCACTTT. The full variable domain, rest sourced from reference TRBV19 and TRBJ1-6, is DGGITQSPKYLFRKEGQNVTLSCEQNLNHDAMYWYRQDPGQGLRLIYYSQIVNDFQKGDIAEGYSVSREKKESFPLTVTSAQKNPTAFYLCASSLGQYNSPLHFGNGTRLTVT.

The chain links TRBV2 to TRBJ2-4, with D possibly TRBD1 on 5 matching bases. Germline assignment: CDR1 SNHLY and CDR2 FYNNEI. This CDR3 has 18 amino acids. V was cut by 4 bases and J by 0 bases, with 19 bases left in between. The CDR3 nucleotides are TGTGCCAGCAGTGTACGTTTTAGCAGGGCAATAGCCAAAAACATTCAGTACTTC. It encodes CASSVRFSRAIAKNIQYF.

V and J are TRBV11-2 and TRBJ2-5; TRBD2 matches 7 bases. The CDR3 consists of 17 residues. Germline CDR1 is SGHAT and CDR2 is FQNNGV. J was trimmed by 2 bases and V by 1 base; bases with no gene match: 10. The CDR3 protein is CASSLVPRGDTQETQYF. The CDR3, as DNA: TGTGCCAGCAGCTTAGTCCCACGGGGGGATACGCAAGAGACCCAGTACTTC.

V gene TRBV9 combines with J gene TRBJ2-1; 8 bases map to TRBD2. Germline CDR1 and CDR2: SGDLS and YYNGEE. The CDR3 is 14 amino acids. With 0 bases clipped from V and 8 bases from J, the junction kept 4 bases outside the gene matches. The CDR3 spells CASSVEGSGDEQFF. The CDR3 bases are TGTGCCAGCAGCGTAGAAGGTAGCGGGGATGAGCAGTTCTTC.

This clone was observed a handful of times. The genes are TRBV7-9 and TRBJ1-4; 9 bases are shared with TRBD1. The CDR3 spans 15 residues. With 6 bases clipped from V and 4 bases from J, the junction kept 6 bases outside the gene matches. Looked up from germline, CDR1 is SEHNR and CDR2 is FQNEAQ (reference sequence). The CDR3 is CASSHRDRVNEKLFF. The CDR3 DNA is TGTGCCAGCAGTCACCGGGACAGGGTTAATGAAAAACTGTTTTTT.

J is TRBJ1-3 and V is TRBV15; D call uncertain. The CDR3 totals 17 residues. V was clipped by 0 bases and J by 8 bases, with 20 bases between them. Germline lookup yields CDR1 LNHNV and CDR2 YYDKDF (reference sequence). The CDR3 coding sequence is TGTGCCACCAGCAGAGATATGGGCACTCCCGGAAAGGACACCATATATTTT. Protein: CATSRDMGTPGKDTIYF.

The V and J genes are TRBV5-1 and TRBJ1-1; 7 bases match TRBD1. Trimming at V came to 3 bases and at J to 4 bases, leaving 9 bases not matched to a gene. The CDR3 sequence is 15 residues long. Per the germline V gene, CDR1 is SGHRS and CDR2 is YFSETQ. CDR3 residues: CASSSAGGTGTEAFF. The CDR3 bases are TGCGCCAGCAGCTCAGCAGGGGGGACGGGCACTGAAGCTTTCTTT.

This clone was seen just once. The rearrangement joins TRBV5-1 to TRBJ2-1; 7 bases line up with TRBD2. CDR1 and CDR2 from the germline V gene are SGHRS and YFSETQ. Trimming at V came to 4 bases and at J to 2 bases, leaving 9 bases not matched to a gene. The CDR3 is 16 residues long. The CDR3 is CASSLRGGITYNEQFF. The CDR3 DNA follows: TGCGCCAGCAGCCTCCGGGGAGGGATCACCTACAATGAGCAGTTCTTC.

CDR3 residues: CASSPPLEEEDTGELFF. The CDR3 DNA reads TGTGCCAGCAGCCCGCCCTTGGAGGAGGAGGACACCGGGGAGCTGTTTTTT. The chain has TRBV5-6 and TRBJ2-2, with D possibly matching TRBD2 (5 bases). Trimming took off 4 bases at V and 3 bases at J, with 19 bases between the two ends. CDR1 and CDR2 (germline): SGHDT, YYEEEE. The CDR3 sequence is 17 residues long.

V is TRBV30 and J is TRBJ2-7, with TRBD1 identical over 7 bases. Trimming removed 3 bases from V and 2 bases from J; junction bases left unmatched: 22. This CDR3 has 19 amino acids. The germline gives CDR1 GTSNPN, CDR2 SVGIG (reference sequence). The CDR3 spells CAWRKTPRDRPGLTYEQYF. For the CDR3, the DNA is TGTGCCTGGAGGAAGACCCCGAGGGACAGACCGGGCTTAACCTACGAGCAGTACTTC.

V and J are TRBV28 and TRBJ1-3; a possible D gene is TRBD1 (6 bases). The V gene's germline CDR1 is MDHEN and CDR2 SYDVKM. The CDR3 has 19 residues. V shed 5 bases and J shed 0 bases, with 23 bases lying between them. The CDR3: CASSPRATGGEISGNTIYF. The CDR3 DNA sequence: TGTGCCAGCAGTCCTAGAGCAACGGGGGGCGAAATCTCTGGAAACACCATATATTTT.